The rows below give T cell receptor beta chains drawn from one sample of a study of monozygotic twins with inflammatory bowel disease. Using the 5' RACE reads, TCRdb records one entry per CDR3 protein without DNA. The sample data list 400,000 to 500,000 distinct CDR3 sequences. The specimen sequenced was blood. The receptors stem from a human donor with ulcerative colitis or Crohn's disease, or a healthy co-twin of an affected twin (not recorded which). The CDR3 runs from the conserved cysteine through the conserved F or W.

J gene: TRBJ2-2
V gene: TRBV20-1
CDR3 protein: CSASLAETGELFF

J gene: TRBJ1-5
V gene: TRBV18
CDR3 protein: CASSPGQSTNQPQHF

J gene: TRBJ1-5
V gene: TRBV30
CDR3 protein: CAWSVRGPQNPQHF

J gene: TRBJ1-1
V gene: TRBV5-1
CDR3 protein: CASSLAGGTGEAFF

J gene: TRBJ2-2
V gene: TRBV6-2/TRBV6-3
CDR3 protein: CASRSNRGRTGELFF

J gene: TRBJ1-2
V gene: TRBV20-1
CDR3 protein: CSASQAGAGANYGYTF

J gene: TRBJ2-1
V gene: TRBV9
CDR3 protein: CASSVGASGIYNEQFF

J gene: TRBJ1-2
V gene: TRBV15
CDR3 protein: CATSSSGGLYGYTF

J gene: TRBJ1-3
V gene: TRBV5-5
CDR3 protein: CASTRTGGTGNTIYF

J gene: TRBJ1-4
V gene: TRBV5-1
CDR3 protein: CASSLGFAGSNEKLFF

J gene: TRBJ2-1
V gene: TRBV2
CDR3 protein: CASISRDRYNEQFF